The 8 T cell receptor beta chains below all came from one sample that was sequenced in a study of radiation and T cells in renal cell carcinoma. Treatment given: treatment-naive control, cytoreductive nephrectomy. TCRdb's table, derived via immunoSEQ multiplex PCR, lists solely in-frame clones and lacks some. The sample yields about 7,900 clones, roughly two thirds seen once. The input for sequencing was tumor tissue, taken from a patient whose treatment was nephrectomy without radiotherapy. The receptors shown here come from a woman between 65 and 79 years old with renal cell carcinoma.

The rearrangement joins TRBV19 to TRBJ1-5; D is undetermined. Germline loops: CDR1 LNHDA, CDR2 SQIVND (reference sequence). There are 14 residues in the CDR3. Trimming took off 1 base at V and 3 bases at J, with 7 bases between the two ends. In DNA, the CDR3 is TGTGCCAGTAGTATAGCCGGGAACAATCAGCCCCAGCATTTT. Its translation: CASSIAGNNQPQHF. Full variable domain (outside the CDR3, taken from reference TRBV19 and TRBJ1-5): DGGITQSPKYLFRKEGQNVTLSCEQNLNHDAMYWYRQDPGQGLRLIYYSQIVNDFQKGDIAEGYSVSREKKESFPLTVTSAQKNPTAFYLCASSIAGNNQPQHFGDGTRLSIL.

The sample holds one count of this clone. CDR3 coding DNA: TGTGCCAGCAGCGGACGGACCTATGGCTACACCTTC. It specifies CASSGRTYGYTF. The chain employs TRBV6-5 and TRBJ1-2; D gene uncertain. CDR3 length: 12 amino acids. V was pared by 6 bases and J by 4 bases, with 9 bases between. Germline CDR1 reads MNHEY; CDR2 reads SVGAGI.

This clone was seen a handful of times. J is TRBJ2-7 and V is TRBV5-5; D is undetermined. Trimming removed 0 bases at V and 0 bases at J, with 7 bases between. The germline V gene has CDR1 SGHKS and CDR2 YYEKEE (reference sequence). This CDR3 has 14 amino acids. The CDR3 DNA reads TGTGCCAGCAGCTTGGTGCTGAACTCCTACGAGCAGTACTTC. Its protein product is CASSLVLNSYEQYF.

In its sample, this clone ranks as medium-sized. The CDR3 bases are TGTGCCAGCAGTGCCCTCACTAGCGGGGTAGAAGAGACCCAGTACTTC. It is translated as CASSALTSGVEETQYF. The genes are TRBV5-6 and TRBJ2-5; 10 bases are a match to TRBD2. The CDR3 spans 16 residues. V was clipped by 5 bases and J by 3 bases; unmatched bases: 10. Germline V gene data show CDR1 as SGHDT and CDR2 as YYEEEE.

The V call is TRBV29-1, the J call TRBJ2-7, with D hard to call. The V end lost 3 bases, the J end lost 4 bases, and 10 bases lay between the germline ends. CDR1 and CDR2 from the germline V gene are SQVTM and ANQGSEA. The length of the CDR3 is 12 residues. The CDR3 protein is CSVDDSAYEQYF. CDR3 DNA sequence: TGCAGCGTTGACGACTCCGCGTACGAGCAGTACTTC.

The sample holds one count of this clone. CDR3 sequence (DNA): TGCGCCAGCAGCTTGGGGGACAGGGGCGGCGTTGGCACCATATATTTT. It translates to CASSLGDRGGVGTIYF. The chain recombines TRBV5-1 with TRBJ1-3, with 10 bases lining up with TRBD1. J lost 9 bases, V lost 0 bases, and 9 bases had no gene match. The CDR3 runs 16 residues. Germline CDR1 and CDR2: SGHRS and YFSETQ.

The rearrangement joins TRBV5-1 to TRBJ2-2, with 7 nucleotides matching TRBD1. The germline gives CDR1 SGHRS, CDR2 YFSETQ. CDR3 size: 15 residues. The V segment lost 3 bases and the J segment 5 bases; nucleotides outside the gene matches: 7. CDR3 in amino acids: CASSSGQVGTGELFF. The CDR3 bases are TGCGCCAGCAGCTCTGGACAGGTGGGGACCGGGGAGCTGTTTTTT.

The J gene is TRBJ2-7, the V gene TRBV4-1; D perhaps matches TRBD2 (6 bases). This CDR3 region has 18 residues. Trimming left V 4 bases short and J 2 bases short, with 24 bases between. Germline V CDR1 and CDR2: MGHRA, YSYEKL. CDR3 region: CASSPDTPGLTIAYEQYF. The CDR3 DNA reads as TGCGCCAGCAGCCCCGATACCCCGGGACTTACAATTGCCTACGAGCAGTACTTC.